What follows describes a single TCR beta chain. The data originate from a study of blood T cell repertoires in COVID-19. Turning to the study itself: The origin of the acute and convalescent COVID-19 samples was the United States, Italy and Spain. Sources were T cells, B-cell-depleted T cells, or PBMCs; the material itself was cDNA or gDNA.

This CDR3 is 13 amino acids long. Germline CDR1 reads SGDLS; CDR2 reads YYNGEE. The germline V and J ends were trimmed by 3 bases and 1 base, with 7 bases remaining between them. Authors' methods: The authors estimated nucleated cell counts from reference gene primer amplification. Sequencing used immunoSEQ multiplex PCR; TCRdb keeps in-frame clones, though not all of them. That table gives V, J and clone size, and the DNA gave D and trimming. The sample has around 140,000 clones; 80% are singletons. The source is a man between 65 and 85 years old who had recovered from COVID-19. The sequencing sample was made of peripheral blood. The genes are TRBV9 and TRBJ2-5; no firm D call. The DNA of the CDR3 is TGTGCCAGCAGCGCGTGGCCCCAAGAGACCCAGTACTTC. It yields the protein CASSAWPQETQYF. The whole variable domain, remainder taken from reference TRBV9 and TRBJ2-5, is DSGVTQTPKHLITATGQRVTLRCSPRSGDLSVYWYQQSLDQGLQFLIQYYNGEERAKGNILERFSAQQFPDLHSELNLSSLELGDSALYFCASSAWPQETQYFGPGTRLLVL.